Following are 5 T cell receptor beta chains from one sample sequenced in a study of early T cells in non-severe SARS-CoV-2 infection. One entry per CDR3 protein, called by TCRdb with MiXCR from the 5' RACE reads. Of roughly 93,000 distinct CDR3 sequences listed, 9.5% to 12% are singletons. The sample consisted of whole blood. The receptors here all came from an adult who was a healthcare worker with PCR-confirmed SARS-CoV-2 infection or an uninfected control (not recorded which).

This clonotype was counted only a few times. The chain couples TRBV20-1 to TRBJ1-3, with no clear D. Germline V gene data show CDR1 as DFQATT and CDR2 as SNEGSKA (reference sequence). Trimming cost V 1 base and J 3 bases, with 10 bases left between them. The CDR3 spans 14 residues. CDR3 nucleotides: TGCAGTGCTAGAGTGGCAGACCTTGGAAACACCATATATTTT. Protein: CSARVADLGNTIYF.

V usage is TRBV28 and J usage is TRBJ2-7; weak D call: TRBD1 (5 bases). Trimming stripped 6 bases from V and 6 bases from J, with 12 bases between. This CDR3 has 12 residues. Germline CDR1 reads MDHEN; CDR2 reads SYDVKM. The CDR3 protein is CASSRPGFEQYF. The CDR3 DNA follows: TGTGCCAGCAGCCGACCAGGGTTCGAGCAGTACTTC.

This clonotype was detected ten times or more. The genes are TRBV6-1 and TRBJ1-5; TRBD1 aligns across 7 bases. The V segment lost 7 bases and the J segment 2 bases; nucleotides outside the gene matches: 11. Germline V lookup: CDR1 MNHNS, CDR2 SASEGT. The CDR3 contains 16 residues. In nucleotides, the CDR3 is TGTGCCAGCACCGGGCTAGGGGGCAGAGGCAATCAGCCCCAGCATTTT. Protein: CASTGLGGRGNQPQHF.

This chain connects TRBV20-1 to TRBJ2-3; 14 bases are shared with TRBD2. The CDR3 has 17 amino acids. With 5 bases clipped from V and 8 bases from J, the junction kept 15 bases outside the gene matches. In germline, CDR1 is DFQATT, CDR2 SNEGSKA (reference sequence). For the CDR3, the DNA is TGCAGTGCTTTAACCCTGGGACTAGCGGGGGCCCCTGGTACGCAGTATTTT. It codes for CSALTLGLAGAPGTQYF.

A few counts support this clonotype. The chain carries TRBV19 and TRBJ1-6, with a weak D call TRBD1 (6 bases). The CDR3 is made up of 15 amino acids. Germline V CDR1 and CDR2: LNHDA, SQIVND (reference sequence). Trimming stripped 10 bases from V and 0 bases from J, with 13 bases between. The CDR3 sequence: CATRTEPSYNSPLHF. For the CDR3, the DNA is TGTGCCACCCGGACAGAACCCTCCTATAATTCACCCCTCCACTTT. The full variable domain, its missing parts supplied by reference TRBV19 and TRBJ1-6, is DGGITQSPKYLFRKEGQNVTLSCEQNLNHDAMYWYRQDPGQGLRLIYYSQIVNDFQKGDIAEGYSVSREKKESFPLTVTSAQKNPTAFYLCATRTEPSYNSPLHFGNGTRLTVT.